Below are 21 T cell receptor beta chains sequenced from a single sample in a study of CD8+ T cells in alopecia areata. After isolation, RNA underwent reverse transcription to generate cDNA as the sequencing template. Libraries were prepared by immunoSEQ multiplex PCR; TCRdb keeps only in-frame clonotypes and omits some of them. The table includes about 94,000 clones, about two thirds detected once. Treatment defined: oral pan-JAK inhibitor, 5-10 mg twice daily. The source material was CD8+ T cells sorted from blood, sampled around week 42, from a patient treated with tofacitinib. All receptors come from a human donor with alopecia areata.

The gene calls are TRBV19 and TRBJ1-5, with D perhaps matching TRBD1 (5 bases). There are 15 residues in the CDR3. Trimming pared 11 bases from V and 1 base from J, leaving 18 bases between. Germline V gene data show CDR1 as LNHDA and CDR2 as SQIVND (reference sequence). In DNA, the CDR3 is TGTGCCGGATCTCCGGGGCTATTCAGCAATCAGCCCCAGCATTTT. It specifies CAGSPGLFSNQPQHF.

This clone was observed a handful of times. The V gene is TRBV14, the J gene TRBJ2-4; maybe TRBD1 (6 bases). V dropped 1 base and J dropped 8 bases, with 12 bases sitting between them. This CDR3 is 14 amino acids long. CDR1 and CDR2 from the germline V gene are SGHDN and FVKESK. CDR3 nucleotide sequence: TGTGCCAGCAGCCAAGGGCAGGGGATACACATTCAGTACTTC. Its protein is CASSQGQGIHIQYF.

This chain joins TRBV9 and TRBJ2-7, with 12 bases that match TRBD1. CDR3 length: 15 residues. With 4 bases clipped from V and 3 bases from J, the junction kept 5 bases outside the gene matches. The germline V gene encodes CDR1 SGDLS and CDR2 YYNGEE. CDR3 amino acids: CASSTGTGGLYEQYF. Here the CDR3 DNA reads TGTGCCAGCAGCACCGGGACAGGGGGCCTCTACGAGCAGTACTTC.

The chain uses TRBV30 and TRBJ2-2; no definite D call. V was pared by 2 bases and J by 1 base, with 2 bases between. This CDR3 has 12 residues. Germline V gene lookup returns CDR1 GTSNPN and CDR2 SVGIG (reference sequence). This CDR3 is CAWSRNTGELFF. In DNA, the CDR3 is TGTGCCTGGAGTCGGAACACCGGGGAGCTGTTTTTT.

The rearrangement uses TRBV6-5 and TRBJ2-3; the D call may be TRBD1 or TRBD2 (5 bases each). The CDR3 has 15 residues. V was trimmed by 6 bases and J by 3 bases, leaving 16 bases between them. Germline assignment: CDR1 MNHEY and CDR2 SVGAGI. The CDR3 here is CASRPMLGATDTQYF. CDR3 coding DNA: TGTGCCAGCAGACCCATGCTCGGGGCGACAGATACGCAGTATTTT.

The chain links TRBV29-1 to TRBJ2-7, with unresolved D. Germline-derived CDR1 and CDR2 are SQVTM and ANQGSEA. Trimming left V 3 bases short and J 4 bases short, with 16 bases between. This CDR3 spans 14 amino acids. The CDR3 spells CSVEGQQEPYEQYF. CDR3 coding DNA: TGCAGCGTTGAGGGCCAGCAGGAGCCTTACGAGCAGTACTTC.

V is TRBV7-9 and J is TRBJ2-7; perhaps TRBD1 as D (7 bases). In germline, CDR1 is SEHNR, CDR2 FQNEAQ (reference sequence). The V gene lost 1 base and the J gene lost 4 bases, with 17 bases spanning the gap. The CDR3 sequence is 16 residues long. The CDR3: CASSLEAGTVSYEQYF. For the CDR3, the DNA is TGTGCCAGCAGCTTAGAGGCGGGGACAGTCAGTTACGAGCAGTACTTC.

This clone has only one observation. Other DNA sequences within the sample encode an identical CDR3. J is TRBJ1-1 and V is TRBV5-1; D is possibly TRBD1 (5 bases). The CDR3 sequence is 14 residues long. V was trimmed by 1 base and J by 1 base, leaving 8 bases between them. Germline V gene sequence: CDR1 SGHRS, CDR2 YFSETQ. CDR3 sequence: CASSLTGPNTEAFF. The CDR3 nucleotides read TGCGCCAGCAGCTTGACGGGACCGAACACTGAAGCTTTCTTT.

This chain connects TRBV11-2 to TRBJ1-3; D is unclear. Trimming stripped 1 base from V and 5 bases from J, with 6 bases between. The CDR3 has 13 residues. From germline, CDR1 is SGHAT and CDR2 FQNNGV. CDR3 coding DNA: TGTGCCAGCAGCTTAGTCGGCAGAAACACCATATATTTT. It specifies CASSLVGRNTIYF.

The chain is built from TRBV6-6 and TRBJ2-3; either TRBD1 or TRBD2 may fit D (5 bases each). Trimming took off 6 bases at V and 5 bases at J, with 18 bases between the two ends. The germline V gene has CDR1 MNHNY and CDR2 SVGAGI (reference sequence). The CDR3 runs to 15 residues. Here the CDR3 DNA reads TGTGCCAGCAGCCTCCAAGCGAGGGGCTTAGATACGCAGTATTTT. Its protein product is CASSLQARGLDTQYF.

The genes are TRBV6-6 and TRBJ1-2; TRBD1 might be the D (6 bases). CDR1 and CDR2 from the germline V gene are MNHNY and SVGAGI (reference sequence). The CDR3 has 14 residues. V was clipped by 5 bases and J by 4 bases, with 14 bases between them. The CDR3 DNA reads as TGTGCCAGCAGTCCCAGGGGTTTCGCCTATGGCTACACCTTC. Protein: CASSPRGFAYGYTF.

In regard to this clone: This same CDR3 is encoded by further DNA sequences in the sample. This chain uses TRBV30 with TRBJ1-1; no firm D call. The V end lost 2 bases, the J end lost 5 bases, and 15 bases lay between the germline ends. This CDR3 spans 14 amino acids. Germline-derived CDR1 and CDR2 are GTSNPN and SVGIG (reference sequence). The CDR3 loop is CAWSISIDRTEAFF. The CDR3 nucleotides are TGTGCCTGGAGTATCAGTATAGATCGAACTGAAGCTTTCTTT.

CDR3 amino acids: CSVKYRSMNTEAFF. Written as DNA, the CDR3 is TGCAGCGTTAAGTACAGGTCGATGAACACTGAAGCTTTCTTT. V usage is TRBV29-1 and J usage is TRBJ1-1, with a tentative D call TRBD1 (5 bases). Germline CDR1 is SQVTM and CDR2 is ANQGSEA. The CDR3 is made up of 14 amino acids. Trimming pared 5 bases from V and 0 bases from J, leaving 13 bases between. Supplemented by reference TRBV29-1 and TRBJ1-1, the full variable domain reads SAVISQKPSRDICQRGTSLTIQCQVDSQVTMMFWYRQQPGQSLTLIATANQGSEATYESGFVIDKFPISRPNLTFSTLTVSNMSPEDSSIYLCSVKYRSMNTEAFFGQGTRLTVV.

The chain joins TRBV10-3 to TRBJ2-1, with D maybe TRBD1 (5 bases). Trimming took off 2 bases at V and 6 bases at J, with 8 bases between the two ends. CDR1 is ENHRY and CDR2 is SYGVKD in the germline V gene. The CDR3 length is 13 residues. The CDR3 DNA is TGTGCCATCAGTGAGCCAGGGTCCAATGAGCAGTTCTTC. Translated, it gives CAISEPGSNEQFF.

J is TRBJ1-5 and V is TRBV27, with 8 bases aligning to TRBD1. Germline V gives CDR1 MNHEY, CDR2 SMNVEV (reference sequence). V was pared by 5 bases and J by 1 base, with 7 bases of the junction left unmatched. CDR3 length: 16 residues. Here the CDR3 DNA reads TGTGCCAGCAGTCCCCGGACAGGGTCGAGCAATCAGCCCCAGCATTTT. The encoded protein is CASSPRTGSSNQPQHF.

This chain links TRBV15 with TRBJ2-7; D ambiguous. CDR1 is LNHNV, CDR2 YYDKDF, per germline (reference sequence). The ends were cut back, 2 bases at V and 0 bases at J, with 8 bases in the middle. This CDR3 is built from 14 residues. This chain's CDR3 is CATSRQRSSYEQYF. DNA of the CDR3: TGTGCCACCAGCAGACAGAGAAGCTCCTACGAGCAGTACTTC.

The chain is built from TRBV7-2 and TRBJ2-2; possible D gene TRBD1, 5 bases. The CDR3 is 13 amino acids. V lost 4 bases to trimming and J lost 7 bases, with 10 bases between them. Germline-derived CDR1 and CDR2 are SGHTA and FQGNSA. Written as DNA, the CDR3 is TGTGCCAGCAGCTCCAGGGTGGGCGGGGAGCTGTTTTTT. Translation gives CASSSRVGGELFF.

This clone was seen only a few times. This chain joins TRBV7-2 and TRBJ2-7; 7 bases are shared with TRBD1. The V segment lost 1 base and the J segment 0 bases; nucleotides outside the gene matches: 3. This CDR3 spans 15 amino acids. Germline loops: CDR1 SGHTA, CDR2 FQGNSA. The CDR3 nucleotides read TGTGCCAGCAGCTTAGGGACAGGCCTCTCCTACGAGCAGTACTTC. Protein: CASSLGTGLSYEQYF.

The V gene is TRBV4-3, the J gene TRBJ2-1; 7 bases match TRBD2. V shed 0 bases, J shed 10 bases, and the junction held 3 bases outside the gene matches. Per the germline V gene, CDR1 is LGHNA and CDR2 is YSLEER. This CDR3 contains 13 residues. The CDR3 nucleotides are TGCGCCAGCAGCCAAGATCGGGGAGGGGAGCAGTTCTTC. This translates into CASSQDRGGEQFF.

V is TRBV27 and J is TRBJ1-1, with 11 bases that match TRBD1. The CDR3 is made up of 15 amino acids. Looked up from germline, CDR1 is MNHEY and CDR2 is SMNVEV (reference sequence). Trimming cost V 2 bases and J 3 bases; bases outside gene matches: 2. The CDR3: CASSLGTGGYTEAFF. CDR3 bases: TGTGCCAGCAGTTTAGGGACAGGGGGATACACTGAAGCTTTCTTT.

This chain links TRBV30 with TRBJ2-1, with a tentative D call TRBD2 (6 bases). This CDR3 has 15 amino acids. V shed 4 bases and J shed 0 bases, with 13 bases lying between them. Germline V gene sequence: CDR1 GTSNPN, CDR2 SVGIG (reference sequence). The CDR3 here is CAWMGEESSYNEQFF. CDR3 coding DNA: TGTGCCTGGATGGGGGAGGAAAGCTCCTACAATGAGCAGTTCTTC.